This T cell receptor beta chain was retrieved from a study of T cell repertoires in cytomegalovirus infection (dated by TCRdb to between 2017 and 2020). For context, the study as a whole: Because public TCR beta signatures pointed to carriage of CMV infection together with the matching HLA type, the HLA type of each donor mattered for the analysis. Here is what the overall study found, with its caveats: Carriers of CMV infection plus the relevant HLA type were discriminated by the cumulative frequency of public TCR beta family members in the study cohort and in an independent roughly 320-donor cohort. In the ex vivo response, HLA-C-restricted CMV-specific TCR beta clonotypes were dominant, and in two of eight donors the single most frequent clonotype came from this HLA-C-restricted group.

Instrument on record: Illumina HiSeq 1500. TCRdb's own reprocessing of the public reads used fastp at Q25 and MiXCR and kept productive beta chains. Each entry merges the rows of one CDR3 protein and shows their most common DNA and genes. Present in this sample are around 210,000 distinct CDR3 sequences, approximately 6.7% of which were seen just once. The ten largest account for under 7% of the sample. The germline V gene (reference sequence) specifies LNHNV as CDR1 and YYDKDF as CDR2. The CDR3 contains 20 residues, cysteine and phenylalanine counted. The CDR3 DNA has 60 bases and is translated from base 1. This clonotype was found a few times. It has no known antigen specificity. The junction departs from the called germline gene at one end, perhaps through a read error.

This clonotype originated in a human donor in good health (CMV status not recorded). Some clones in this sample may be carry-over from other donors' samples. Material for sequencing was PBMCs. The rearranged segments are TRBV15 and TRBJ1-1; a stretch of 8 junction bases matches TRBD1. The nucleotide sequence is TGTGCCACCAGCGGAGACAGGGGCCCTTTACAGCCCCTAGTGAACACTGAAGCTTTCTTT. This is translated as CATSGDRGPLQPLVNTEAFF.